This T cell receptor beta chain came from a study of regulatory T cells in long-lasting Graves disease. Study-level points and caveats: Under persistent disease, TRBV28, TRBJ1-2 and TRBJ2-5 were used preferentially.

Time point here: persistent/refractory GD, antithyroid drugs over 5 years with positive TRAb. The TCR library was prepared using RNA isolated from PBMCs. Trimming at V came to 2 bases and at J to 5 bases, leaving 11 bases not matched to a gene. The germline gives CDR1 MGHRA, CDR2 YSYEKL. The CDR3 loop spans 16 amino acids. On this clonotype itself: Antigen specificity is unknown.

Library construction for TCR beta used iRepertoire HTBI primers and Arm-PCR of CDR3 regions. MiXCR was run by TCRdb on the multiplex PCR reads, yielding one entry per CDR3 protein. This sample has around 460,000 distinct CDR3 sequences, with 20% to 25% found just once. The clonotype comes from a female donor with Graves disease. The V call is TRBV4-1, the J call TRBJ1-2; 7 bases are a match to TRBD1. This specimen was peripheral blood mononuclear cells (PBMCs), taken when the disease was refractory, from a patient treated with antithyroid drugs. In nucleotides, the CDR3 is TGCGCCAGCAGCCAATTATACTCCGGGACAGAATATGGCTACACCTTC. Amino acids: CASSQLYSGTEYGYTF.